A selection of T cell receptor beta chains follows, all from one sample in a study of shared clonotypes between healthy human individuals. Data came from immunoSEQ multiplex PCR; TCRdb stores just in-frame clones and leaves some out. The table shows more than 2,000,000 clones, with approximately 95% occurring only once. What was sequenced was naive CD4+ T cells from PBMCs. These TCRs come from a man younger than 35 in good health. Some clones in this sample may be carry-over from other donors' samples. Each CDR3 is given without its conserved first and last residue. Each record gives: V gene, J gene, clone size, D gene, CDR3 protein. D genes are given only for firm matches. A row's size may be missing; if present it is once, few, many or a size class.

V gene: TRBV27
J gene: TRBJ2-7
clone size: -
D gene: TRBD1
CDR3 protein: ASSYRTGLTSYEQY

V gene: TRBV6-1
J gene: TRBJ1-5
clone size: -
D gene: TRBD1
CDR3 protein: ANRDRDRGQQPQH

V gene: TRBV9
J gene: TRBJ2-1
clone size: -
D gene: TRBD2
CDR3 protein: ASSVGLAESSYNEQF

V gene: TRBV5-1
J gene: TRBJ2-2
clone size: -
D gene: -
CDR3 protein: ASSLYDGADGELF

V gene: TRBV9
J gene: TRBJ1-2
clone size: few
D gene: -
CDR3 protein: ASSVVGSPVGYT

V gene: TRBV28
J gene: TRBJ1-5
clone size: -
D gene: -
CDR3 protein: ASSLLLIRGPNQPQH

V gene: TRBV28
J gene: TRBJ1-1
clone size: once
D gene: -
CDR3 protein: ASSFLMGMNTEAF

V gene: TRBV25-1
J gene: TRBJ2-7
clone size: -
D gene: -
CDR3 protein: ASSDGGVGSYEQY

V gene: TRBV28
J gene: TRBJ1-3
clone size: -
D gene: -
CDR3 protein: ASSLGAYTGNTIY

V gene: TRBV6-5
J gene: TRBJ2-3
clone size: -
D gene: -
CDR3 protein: ASSPRDPQDTQY

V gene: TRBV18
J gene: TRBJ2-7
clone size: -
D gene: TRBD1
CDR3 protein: ASSPARDRGDHEQY

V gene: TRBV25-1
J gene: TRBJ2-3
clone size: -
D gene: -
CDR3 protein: ASRVEGSLTQY

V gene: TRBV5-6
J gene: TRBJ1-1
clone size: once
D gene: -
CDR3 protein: ATNPSAVNTEAF

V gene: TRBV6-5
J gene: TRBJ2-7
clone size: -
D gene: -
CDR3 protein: ASSYQQENYEQY

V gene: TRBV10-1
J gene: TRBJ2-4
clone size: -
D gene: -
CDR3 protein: ASSESVAERTVLGKNIQY

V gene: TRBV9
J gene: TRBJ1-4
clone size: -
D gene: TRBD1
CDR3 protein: ASSTGTGSRGEKLF

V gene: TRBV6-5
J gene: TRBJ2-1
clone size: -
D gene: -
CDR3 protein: ASSQANEQF

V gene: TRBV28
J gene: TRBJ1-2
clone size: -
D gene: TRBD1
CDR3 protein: ASSDRDYGYT

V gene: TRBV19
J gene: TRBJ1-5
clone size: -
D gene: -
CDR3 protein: ASSIGREVYYQPQH

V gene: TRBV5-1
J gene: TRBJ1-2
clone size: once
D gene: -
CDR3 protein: ASSDPGTDYGYT

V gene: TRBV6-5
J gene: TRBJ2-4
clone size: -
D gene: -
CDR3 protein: ASRSGWMVENIQY

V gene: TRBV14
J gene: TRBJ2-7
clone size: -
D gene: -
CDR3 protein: ASSQEPWGYEQY

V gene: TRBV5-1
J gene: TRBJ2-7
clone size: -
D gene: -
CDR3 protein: ASSFGGTGAEQY

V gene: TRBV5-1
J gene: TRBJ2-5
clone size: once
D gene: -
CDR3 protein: ASSLTPQETQY

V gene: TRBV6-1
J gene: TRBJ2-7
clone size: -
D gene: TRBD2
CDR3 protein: ASSEMGGGSYSYEQY

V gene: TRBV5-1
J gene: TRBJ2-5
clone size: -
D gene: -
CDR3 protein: ASSLGWTIQETQY

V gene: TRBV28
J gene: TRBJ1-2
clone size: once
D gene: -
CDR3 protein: ASSEKNYGYT

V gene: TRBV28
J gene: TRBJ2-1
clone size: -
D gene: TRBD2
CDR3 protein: ASSSISGGNEQF

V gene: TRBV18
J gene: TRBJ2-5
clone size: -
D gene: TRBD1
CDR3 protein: ASSPTGAAQETQY

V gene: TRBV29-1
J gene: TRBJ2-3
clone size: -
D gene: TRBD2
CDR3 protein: SVDCGATSGLPRTDTQY

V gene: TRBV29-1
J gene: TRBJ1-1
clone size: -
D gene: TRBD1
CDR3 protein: SVDRTGGGNTEAF

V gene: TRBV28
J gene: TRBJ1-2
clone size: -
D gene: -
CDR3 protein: ASTKGGSNYGYT

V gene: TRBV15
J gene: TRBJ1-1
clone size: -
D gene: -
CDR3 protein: ATSRVGRNTEAF

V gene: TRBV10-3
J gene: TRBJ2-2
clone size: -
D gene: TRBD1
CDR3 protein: AIGRQGAANTGELF

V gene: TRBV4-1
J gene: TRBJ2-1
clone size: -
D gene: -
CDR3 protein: ASSQVRRDPNEQF

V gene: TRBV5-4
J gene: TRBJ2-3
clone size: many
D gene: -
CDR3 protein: ASSTMGGDTQY

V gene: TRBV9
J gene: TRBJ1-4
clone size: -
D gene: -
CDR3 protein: ASSVGTDNEKLF

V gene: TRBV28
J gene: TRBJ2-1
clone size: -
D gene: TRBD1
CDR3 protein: ASSGAGTGYNEQF

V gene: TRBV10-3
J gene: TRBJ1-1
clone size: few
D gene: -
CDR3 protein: AIREPWNTEAF

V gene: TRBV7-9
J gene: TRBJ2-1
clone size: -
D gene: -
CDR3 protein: ASNVPYNEQF